This note documents a single T cell receptor beta chain sequence. Researchers prepared the TCRbeta library using unique molecular identifiers, the study reports. TCRdb redid the calling of the PCR reads with MiXCR, one entry per CDR3 protein. The sample has about 610,000 distinct CDR3 sequences, approximately 10% seen once. The record originates from a study of T-cell reconstitution after alpha-beta-depleted transplantation in children. Looked up from germline, CDR1 is SGHVS and CDR2 is FQNEAQ. The CDR3 consists of 16 residues. With 7 bases clipped from V and 5 bases from J, the junction kept 13 bases outside the gene matches.

The rearrangement links TRBV7-8 to TRBJ2-7; 11 bases agree with TRBD1. The origin of this receptor is a human donor who donated a stem cell graft to a child with acute myeloid leukemia. Sample: PBMCs from the stem cell graft donor, taken from the stem cell graft. CDR3 nucleotide sequence: TGTGCCAGCAACGCCAACGGACAGGGGGCTTTTCACGAGCAGTACTTC. Its translation is CASNANGQGAFHEQYF.